What follows is one TCR beta chain and its context. The data are from a study of blood T cell repertoires in COVID-19. The data were produced by immunoSEQ multiplex PCR, yet TCRdb's version contains in-frame clones alone and is incomplete. The table includes a few hundred thousand clones, around 87% detected once. The germline CDR1 and CDR2 sequences are SQVTM and ANQGSEA. V lost 4 bases and J 0 bases, leaving 7 bases between the germline ends. This CDR3 has 13 amino acids. J is TRBJ1-5 and V is TRBV29-1, with D uncertain. This TCR derives from a man aged 35 to 55 in a cohort exposed to, infected with or recovered from COVID-19 (not recorded which). The sample consisted of PBMCs or T cells enriched from blood (not recorded which). CDR3 nucleotides: TGCAGCGTTGCCGTCGGTAGCAATCAGCCCCAGCATTTT. It yields the protein CSVAVGSNQPQHF.